Detailed here is one TCR beta chain. Absence of ophthalmopathy progression within 18 months defined stable Graves' hyperthyroidism. Hyperthyroidism had been newly diagnosed in patients aged 18 to 65, and its duration was under 2 months. This sample is part of a study of T cells in Graves' hyperthyroidism and ophthalmopathy. Regions amplified from RNA transcripts were the TCR beta CDR3 regions. Using the HTBI primer set, a first-round RT-PCR was run on the TCR CDR3. MiXCR, run by TCRdb on the multiplex PCR reads, gives a single entry per CDR3 protein. Counted here are approximately 630,000 distinct CDR3 sequences, around 15% occurring once; the ten biggest clones make up 3.8%. The CDR3 is made up of 14 amino acids. Trimming cost V 5 bases and J 5 bases; bases outside gene matches: 2. Germline values: CDR1 SGHTA, CDR2 FQGTGA.

The chain joins TRBV7-3 to TRBJ2-2; 10 bases fit TRBD1. The clonotype originates from a woman in her twenties or thirties with Graves' hyperthyroidism. The sequencing input was blood. In DNA, the CDR3 is TGTGCCAGCAGCGGGACAGGGGTTACCGGGGAGCTGTTTTTT. Translation gives CASSGTGVTGELFF.